These T cell receptor beta chains were read from a single sample in a study of cytomegalovirus exposure and HLA in healthy donors. The table came from immunoSEQ multiplex PCR; TCRdb's copy has only in-frame clones and leaves some out. The sample holds 150,000 to 200,000 clones, roughly 86% seen once. The sample consisted of PBMCs. The source of these receptors is a woman under 30 in good health and CMV-seronegative. Each CDR3 is given with its conserved first and last residue. D genes are given only for firm matches. The size entry is marked missing in some rows and otherwise reads once, few, many or a size class.

D | J | V | size | DNA | CDR3
- | TRBJ2-2 | TRBV7-2 | - | TGTGCCAGCAGCCCCAGGCGGTTGACGGGGACCGGGGAGCTGTTTTTT | CASSPRRLTGTGELFF
TRBD1 | TRBJ2-3 | TRBV2 | - | TGTGCCAGCAGTATGGACAGGGGAGATACGCAGTATTTT | CASSMDRGDTQYF
- | TRBJ1-1 | TRBV7-9 | - | TGTTCCAGCAGCTTAGCAGGGGTGGGAGCTTTCTTT | CSSSLAGVGAFF
- | TRBJ1-5 | TRBV4-3 | - | TGCGCCAGCAGCCAAGAAGCTGGGCCCCAGCATTTT | CASSQEAGPQHF
- | TRBJ2-1 | TRBV10-3 | - | TGTGCCACTTTCACCGGGAGCTCCTACAATGAGCAGTTCTTC | CATFTGSSYNEQFF
- | TRBJ1-5 | TRBV30 | - | TGTGCCTGGGGAGGACGATTGGATCAGCCCCAGCATTTT | CAWGGRLDQPQHF
TRBD2 | TRBJ2-5 | TRBV30 | - | TGTGCCTGGAGTCCCGGGGTAGCGGGAAGAGAGACCCAGTACTTC | CAWSPGVAGRETQYF
- | TRBJ1-5 | TRBV5-6 | - | TGTGCCAGCAGCAGCGGGGGCGTTGATTATAGCAATCAGCCCCAGCATTTT | CASSSGGVDYSNQPQHF
- | TRBJ1-1 | TRBV29-1 | - | TGCAGCGTTGGCAGGGACATGAACACTGAAGCTTTCTTT | CSVGRDMNTEAFF
TRBD2 | TRBJ2-3 | TRBV4-2 | - | TGTGCCAGCAGCCAGGGACTAGCGGGCCGAGATACGCAGTATTTT | CASSQGLAGRDTQYF
- | TRBJ2-1 | TRBV9 | - | TGTGCCAGCAGCGTAGGGACAGTCCAGAATGAGCAGTTCTTC | CASSVGTVQNEQFF
TRBD1 | TRBJ2-5 | TRBV7-2 | - | TGTGCCAGCAGCATAACAGGGGGCGAGACCCAGTACTTC | CASSITGGETQYF
- | TRBJ1-5 | TRBV30 | few | TGTGCCTGGAGGGGGGCCCTAACGGGTCAGCCCCAGCATTTT | CAWRGALTGQPQHF
- | TRBJ1-6 | TRBV2 | - | TGTGCCAGCAGTGCCCAGACCCTAGAGGGTTCACCCCTCCACTTT | CASSAQTLEGSPLHF
TRBD2 | TRBJ2-5 | TRBV7-2 | - | TGTGCCAGCAGCCACTTGCGGGGGAGAGAGCACGGGGAGACCCAGTACTTC | CASSHLRGREHGETQYF
- | TRBJ1-4 | TRBV28 | - | TGTGCCAGCAGTTTGAGGGCAGGCCGTGAAAAACTGTTTTTT | CASSLRAGREKLFF
TRBD2 | TRBJ2-5 | TRBV7-2 | - | TGTGCCAGCAGCGTCCGGTGGGAGGGGCTCACCCAGTACTTC | CASSVRWEGLTQYF
TRBD1 | TRBJ1-4 | TRBV27 | - | TGTGCCAGCAGTTGGGGGGCCGGGACAGGGGCTACTGAACTGTTTTTT | CASSWGAGTGATELFF
- | TRBJ2-2 | TRBV9 | - | TGTGCCAGCAGCGTAGCAAGCAACGCCGGGGAGCTGTTTTTT | CASSVASNAGELFF
- | TRBJ2-1 | TRBV7-2 | - | TGTGCCAGCAGCCCTACCCCGGACAGAGTTTACTACAATGAGCAGTTCTTC | CASSPTPDRVYYNEQFF
- | TRBJ2-5 | TRBV18 | - | TGTGCCAGCTCACCGGGGGGGCTAGAGACCCAGTACTTC | CASSPGGLETQYF
TRBD1 | TRBJ2-7 | TRBV19 | - | TGTGCCAGTTCACCGGACAGGACCGCCTACGAGCAGTACTTC | CASSPDRTAYEQYF
- | TRBJ2-3 | TRBV5-4 | - | TGTGCCAGCAGTGGAAGGGACACTGACACAGATACGCAGTATTTT | CASSGRDTDTDTQYF
TRBD1 | TRBJ1-1 | TRBV5-5 | - | TGTGCCAGCAGCTTGGGGGGACAGGGGGTCTGGCGGGTCTCTGAAGCTTTCTTT | CASSLGGQGVWRVSEAFF
- | TRBJ2-7 | TRBV7-3 | few | TGTGCCAGCAGCCCCCTGGGCGGGGCCTCCGAGCAGTACTTC | CASSPLGGASEQYF
TRBD1 | TRBJ2-7 | TRBV4-1 | few | TGCGCCAGCAGCCCCGGGACAGGGGGACTCGAGCAGTACTTC | CASSPGTGGLEQYF
- | TRBJ2-2 | TRBV4-2 | - | TGTGCCAGCAGCCAAGAAGGGAGCACCGGGGAGCTGTTTTTT | CASSQEGSTGELFF
- | TRBJ2-2 | TRBV7-2 | - | TGTGCCAGCAGCTTAGGGCGGGGCTTCACCGGGGAGCTGTTTTTT | CASSLGRGFTGELFF
TRBD1 | TRBJ1-2 | TRBV11-2 | few | TGTGCCAGCAGTGCCGGGACAGGGGTCGGCTACACCTTC | CASSAGTGVGYTF
TRBD2 | TRBJ2-1 | TRBV15 | - | TGTGCCACCAGCAGAGATGCCAGCGGGGCGGATGAGCAGTTCTTC | CATSRDASGADEQFF
TRBD2 | TRBJ2-1 | TRBV5-6 | - | TGTGCCAGCAGCTTGATGGGACTAGCGGGACGTAATGAGCAGTTCTTC | CASSLMGLAGRNEQFF
- | TRBJ2-2 | TRBV7-6 | once | TGTGCCAGCAGCCAGGACAGACAGAAGATGTTTTTT | CASSQDRQKMFF
TRBD1 | TRBJ2-1 | TRBV28 | - | TGTGCCAGCAGTTTTCGCGAGGGGGCGGAGCAGTTCTTC | CASSFREGAEQFF
TRBD2 | TRBJ2-5 | TRBV6-1 | - | TGTGCCAGCGGGCTCCTAGCGGGGGAGGTTGAGACCCAGTACTTC | CASGLLAGEVETQYF
TRBD1 | TRBJ2-5 | TRBV5-1 | - | TGCGCCAGCAGCTCGACAGGGAAGGGAGAGACCCAGTACTTC | CASSSTGKGETQYF
TRBD2 | TRBJ2-5 | TRBV5-1 | few | TGCGCCAGCAGCTTGGGAGCTAGCGGGATAGAGACCCAGTACTTC | CASSLGASGIETQYF
TRBD2 | TRBJ2-1 | TRBV5-1 | few | TGCGCCAGCAGCTTTTCGGGGCGGGAGGGCCCGAGGAATGAGCAGTTCTTC | CASSFSGREGPRNEQFF
- | TRBJ2-7 | TRBV4-1 | - | TGCGCCAGCAGCCAATACGGACATACGGGCTACGAGCAGTACTTC | CASSQYGHTGYEQYF
TRBD1 | TRBJ2-2 | TRBV5-1 | few | TGCGCCAGCACCCAGGACAGGGTAGACACCGGGGAGCTGTTTTTT | CASTQDRVDTGELFF
TRBD2 | TRBJ2-7 | TRBV27 | - | TGTGCCAGCAGTTCTTCCGGGACTAGCGGGAGGCCTGTCTACGAGCAGTACTTC | CASSSSGTSGRPVYEQYF
- | TRBJ1-1 | TRBV9 | - | TGTGCCAGCAGCGTAAAGGGGGATAGCACTGAAGCTTTCTTT | CASSVKGDSTEAFF
TRBD1 | TRBJ2-5 | TRBV5-1 | - | TGCGCCAGCAGCCCCTCCCCACAGGGGGTCGGGGAGACCCAGTACTTC | CASSPSPQGVGETQYF
- | TRBJ1-3 | TRBV10-3 | - | TGTGCCATCAGAGATAACGGGGTCTCTGGAAACACCATATATTTT | CAIRDNGVSGNTIYF
TRBD2 | TRBJ2-1 | TRBV5-6 | - | TGTGCCAGCAGACCACTAGCGGGAGGGCTTGGTGAGCAGTTCTTC | CASRPLAGGLGEQFF
- | TRBJ1-2 | TRBV7-8 | once | TGTGCCAGCAGCTTAGACAGTAACTATGGCTACACCTTC | CASSLDSNYGYTF
- | TRBJ1-2 | TRBV30 | once | TGTGCCTGGAGCTTAACTCAAAACTATGGCTACACCTTC | CAWSLTQNYGYTF
- | TRBJ2-3 | TRBV9 | - | TGTGCCAGCAGCCCGTGGGGGCGCACAGATACGCAGTATTTT | CASSPWGRTDTQYF
- | TRBJ1-1 | TRBV7-6 | - | TGTGCCAGCAGCCCGCCGGGGGGCATGAACACTGAAGCTTTCTTT | CASSPPGGMNTEAFF
TRBD1 | TRBJ1-5 | TRBV30 | - | TGTGCCTGGAGTGCCCGGACAGGTGGCCTTAATCAGCCCCAGCATTTT | CAWSARTGGLNQPQHF
- | TRBJ2-5 | TRBV4-1 | - | TGCGCCAGCAGCGACGGTGGAGGGGGCTTGGAGACCCAGTACTTC | CASSDGGGGLETQYF
TRBD2 | TRBJ2-5 | TRBV6-1 | - | TGTGCCAGCAGGGCGGGAGGGGAGACCCAGTACTTC | CASRAGGETQYF
- | TRBJ1-1 | TRBV5-6 | - | TGTGCCAGCAGCTTGCAGCAGGGTTTCACTGAAGCTTTCTTT | CASSLQQGFTEAFF
- | TRBJ2-7 | TRBV6-1 | - | TGTGCCAGCAGTGAACAAAGTAGCTGGTACCCCTACGAGCAGTACTTC | CASSEQSSWYPYEQYF